Listed here is a single T cell receptor beta chain. This sample stems from a study of cytomegalovirus exposure and HLA in healthy donors. PCR amplification relied on 60 Vbeta primers (plus 13 Jbeta primers). Repertoires were generated with immunoSEQ multiplex PCR, while TCRdb's copy carries only in-frame clones and drops some. Of about 130,000 clones in the sample, around 74% were seen once. Germline CDR1 SGHTA, CDR2 FQGNSA. V was cut by 5 bases and J by 7 bases, with 10 bases left in between. CDR3 size: 12 residues. The V and J genes are TRBV7-2 and TRBJ2-3, with unresolved D. This sequence was found in a woman aged 45 to 65 in good health and CMV-seropositive. The sample taken for sequencing was PBMCs. CDR3 loop: CASSEQVHTQYF. The CDR3 DNA reads TGTGCCAGCAGCGAACAAGTACATACGCAGTATTTT.